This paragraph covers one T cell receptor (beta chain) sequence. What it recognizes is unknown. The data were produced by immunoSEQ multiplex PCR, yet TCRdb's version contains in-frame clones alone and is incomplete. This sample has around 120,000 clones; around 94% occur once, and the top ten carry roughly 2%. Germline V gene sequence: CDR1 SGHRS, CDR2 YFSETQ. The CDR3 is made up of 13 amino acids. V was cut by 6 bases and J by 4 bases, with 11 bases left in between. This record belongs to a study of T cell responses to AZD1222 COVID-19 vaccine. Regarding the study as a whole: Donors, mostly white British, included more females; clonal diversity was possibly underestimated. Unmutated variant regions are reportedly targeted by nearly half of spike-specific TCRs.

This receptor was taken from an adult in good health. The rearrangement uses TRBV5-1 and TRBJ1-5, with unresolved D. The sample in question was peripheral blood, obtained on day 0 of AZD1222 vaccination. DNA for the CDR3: TGCGCCAGCACCGCAGACCGAAATCAGCCCCAGCATTTT. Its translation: CASTADRNQPQHF.